This T cell receptor beta chain was profiled in a study of CD4 and CD8 cells across lung adenocarcinoma regions. Germline CDR1 and CDR2: MNHEY and SMNVEV (reference sequence). V lost 5 bases and J 2 bases, leaving 12 bases between the germline ends. This CDR3 contains 14 residues. The patients had localized lung adenocarcinoma, a non-small cell subtype. TCRdb independently ran MiXCR on the PCR reads; one entry per CDR3 protein. The table has about 4,600 distinct CDR3 sequences, approximately 43% seen once. Sample share makes this clonotype medium-sized. The chain is built from TRBV27 and TRBJ1-2, with D uncertain. The sequenced sample was CD4+ T cells from the margin of a lung tumor. The receptor was derived from a female donor with lung adenocarcinoma. The CD4 and CD8 labels of this study may be unreliable. This CDR3 reads CASSKGRQNYGYTF. Written as DNA, the CDR3 is TGTGCCAGCAGTAAGGGCCGTCAAAACTATGGCTACACCTTC.